These 20 T cell receptor beta chains were all obtained from the same sample, sequenced in a study of read filtering for tumor transcriptome and immune sequencing. The library was built from about 400 ng RNA with molecular barcoded adaptors for alpha/delta and beta/gamma chains. TCRdb called the reads again in MiXCR, with one record for every CDR3 protein. This sample carries about 37,000 distinct CDR3 sequences, roughly 15% of them seen once, and the ten largest clones take approximately 35%. Sequenced material: a population of CD138-negative cells sorted from bone marrow. Receptors were obtained from a donor older than 35 with multiple myeloma.

In this sample, this clonotype turned up many times. The V and J genes are TRBV2 and TRBJ2-3; 8 bases agree with TRBD2. This CDR3 contains 14 residues. CDR1 and CDR2 from the germline V gene are SNHLY and FYNNEI. With V trimmed by 7 bases and J by 1 base, 4 bases remained unmatched. The CDR3: CASKSREGTDTQYF. The DNA for the CDR3 is TGTGCCAGCAAATCGCGGGAGGGCACAGATACGCAGTATTTT.

This clonotype was recorded many times. The rearrangement uses TRBV9 and TRBJ1-1; 7 nucleotides agree with TRBD1. The V segment lost 2 bases and the J segment 11 bases; nucleotides outside the gene matches: 18. This CDR3 comprises 16 residues. Germline V CDR1 and CDR2: SGDLS, YYNGEE. The CDR3 DNA reads as TGTGCCAGCAGCGTGGCCCACACAGGGGACCCGAACACGGCTTTCTTT. Its translation: CASSVAHTGDPNTAFF.

This clonotype has a count of ten or more. The chain carries TRBV2 and TRBJ2-1, with 7 bases lining up with TRBD2. Trimming cost V 3 bases and J 6 bases; bases outside gene matches: 8. The CDR3 runs 15 residues. CDR1 is SNHLY and CDR2 is FYNNEI in the germline V gene. This chain's CDR3 is CASSDKIAGLNEQFF. CDR3 DNA: TGTGCCAGCAGTGACAAGATAGCGGGCCTCAATGAGCAGTTCTTC.

This clonotype was counted at least ten times. The rearrangement joins TRBV7-8 to TRBJ2-5, with 11 bases that match TRBD2. With V trimmed by 1 base and J by 5 bases, 3 bases remained unmatched. Germline V lookup: CDR1 SGHVS, CDR2 FQNEAQ. The CDR3 runs to 15 residues. The CDR3: CASSLVAGGPETQYF. CDR3 coding DNA: TGTGCCAGCAGCTTAGTAGCGGGAGGGCCGGAGACCCAGTACTTC. Together with reference TRBV7-8 and TRBJ2-5, the CDR3 gives the full variable domain: GAGVSQSPRYKVAKRGQDVALRCDPISGHVSLFWYQQALGQGPEFLTYFQNEAQLDKSGLPSDRFFAERPEGSVSTLKIQRTQQEDSAVYLCASSLVAGGPETQYFGPGTRLLVL.

Comment on this clonotype: This may arise from a read error, as a much more abundant clone is one base away. The rearrangement uses TRBV3-1 and TRBJ2-5; 9 nucleotides match TRBD2. Losses at the gene ends were 8 bases for V and 6 bases for J; bases not matched to a gene: 13. Per the germline V gene, CDR1 is LGHDT and CDR2 is YNNKEL (reference sequence). This CDR3 comprises 15 residues. This CDR3 is CASGAPGTSTQTQYF. For the CDR3, the DNA is TGTGCCAGCGGCGCACCCGGGACTAGCACGCAGACCCAGTACTTC.

This clonotype was seen at least ten times. The rearrangement joins TRBV5-4 to TRBJ2-5, with 9 positions matching TRBD2. CDR3 length: 14 amino acids. Germline values: CDR1 SGHNT, CDR2 YYREEE (reference sequence). V shed 7 bases and J 2 bases; nucleotides not matched to a gene: 6. Written as DNA, the CDR3 is TGTGCCAGCGCGGCGGGAGGGACGCAAGAGACCCAGTACTTC. The encoded protein is CASAAGGTQETQYF.

This clonotype was seen many times. The genes are TRBV6-1 and TRBJ2-1, with D maybe TRBD2 (6 bases). Germline assignment: CDR1 MNHNS and CDR2 SASEGT. Trimming removed 2 bases from V and 1 base from J, with 9 bases in between. The CDR3 has 15 amino acids. The CDR3 coding sequence is TGTGCCAGCAGTGAAATGGCGGGATCCTACAATGAGCAGTTCTTC. Translated: CASSEMAGSYNEQFF.

The table lists this clonotype with many counts. CDR3 sequence (DNA): TGTGCCAGCAGCCAAGATAGGGCGGCCACAGATACGCAGTATTTT. This sequence encodes CASSQDRAATDTQYF. V is TRBV4-2 and J is TRBJ2-3; D uncertain. The CDR3 is 15 amino acids. Germline V CDR1 and CDR2: LGHNA, YNFKEQ. V dropped 0 bases and J dropped 2 bases, with 9 bases sitting between them.

The sample holds many counts of this clonotype. The V call is TRBV29-1, the J call TRBJ2-4; 8 bases align to TRBD1. The CDR3 contains 13 residues. The junction had 8 bases not matched to a gene; V was cut back by 4 bases and J by 9 bases. CDR1 SQVTM and CDR2 ANQGSEA come from the germline V gene. The CDR3 here is CSVVTGGGVIQYF. The CDR3 DNA follows: TGCAGCGTTGTAACAGGGGGTGGGGTCATTCAGTACTTC.

The V call is TRBV19, the J call TRBJ2-7, with D perhaps TRBD2 (5 bases). Germline loops: CDR1 LNHDA, CDR2 SQIVND (reference sequence). Trimming removed 4 bases at V and 7 bases at J, with 17 bases between. The CDR3 runs to 14 residues. The CDR3 nucleotides read TGTGCCAGTAGTACCTGGACTTCTTTGGGGGAGCAGTACTTC. It codes for CASSTWTSLGEQYF.

This clonotype has at least ten counts. The chain joins TRBV7-9 to TRBJ2-3; 13 nucleotides agree with TRBD2. The CDR3 contains 14 residues. The germline V gene has CDR1 SEHNR and CDR2 FQNEAQ (reference sequence). The V gene end was trimmed by 8 bases and the J gene end by 4 bases; junction bases not matched to a gene: 3. Here the CDR3 DNA reads TGTGCCAGCGGACTAGCGGGAGCACCAGATACGCAGTATTTT. Its protein is CASGLAGAPDTQYF. Filled out from reference TRBV7-9 and TRBJ2-3, the complete variable domain reads DTGVSQNPRHKITKRGQNVTFRCDPISEHNRLYWYRQTLGQGPEFLTYFQNEAQLEKSRLLSDRFSAERPKGSFSTLEIQRTEQGDSAMYLCASGLAGAPDTQYFGPGTRLTVL.

This clonotype was counted only a few times. The chain couples TRBV7-2 to TRBJ1-5; perhaps TRBD1 as D (5 bases). V was cut by 5 bases and J by 5 bases, with 16 bases left in between. The CDR3 runs to 15 residues. CDR1 is SGHTA, CDR2 FQGNSA, per germline. The CDR3 bases are TGTGCCAGCAGCACGTACCGGGGGAAGGATCAGCCCCAGCATTTT. Translated: CASSTYRGKDQPQHF.

At least ten counts were recorded for this clonotype. The chain employs TRBV7-8 and TRBJ2-7; 8 bases agree with TRBD1. Germline CDR1 and CDR2: SGHVS and FQNEAQ. The CDR3 is made up of 15 amino acids. The ends lost 5 bases at V and 7 bases at J; junction bases unmatched: 13. CDR3 coding DNA: TGTGCCAGCAGCCAAAACAGGGGGTCGACTCAGGAGCAGTACTTC. Amino acid sequence: CASSQNRGSTQEQYF.

In its sample, this clonotype was seen many times. The chain recombines TRBV6-2 or TRBV6-3 with TRBJ2-7; D is undetermined. This CDR3 region has 14 residues. Between the trimmed V and J ends, which lost 0 bases and 2 bases, there was a span of 8 bases. CDR1 MNHEY and CDR2 SVGEGT come from the germline V gene. The CDR3 reads CASSYSALTYEQYF. DNA for the CDR3: TGTGCCAGCAGTTACTCCGCACTTACCTACGAGCAGTACTTC.

This clonotype was recorded many times. V usage is TRBV20-1 and J usage is TRBJ2-5; D is ambiguous. CDR1 is DFQATT, CDR2 SNEGSKA, per germline (reference sequence). This CDR3 spans 13 amino acids. V was cut by 6 bases and J by 0 bases, with 11 bases left in between. The CDR3 here is CSAPLLDQETQYF. DNA of the CDR3: TGCAGTGCACCTCTTTTGGACCAAGAGACCCAGTACTTC.

In this sample, this clonotype turned up a few times. V is TRBV5-4 and J is TRBJ2-2; 7 bases map to TRBD1. CDR3 length equals 16 residues. Unmatched junction bases numbered 2, after V lost 0 bases and J lost 0 bases. CDR1 is SGHNT and CDR2 is YYREEE in the germline V gene (reference sequence). CDR3 region: CASSLGQGANTGELFF. CDR3 in DNA: TGTGCCAGCAGCTTGGGACAGGGCGCGAACACCGGGGAGCTGTTTTTT.

This clonotype has only a few counts. The chain joins TRBV29-1 to TRBJ2-7; perhaps TRBD2 as D (6 bases). The germline CDR1 and CDR2 sequences are SQVTM and ANQGSEA. CDR3 length: 13 amino acids. The V end was cut by 4 bases, the J end by 1 base, with 11 bases between. The DNA for the CDR3 is TGCAGCGTTGGACTTGGGGGGTCCTACGAGCAGTACTTC. This codes for CSVGLGGSYEQYF.

Turning to this clonotype: A far larger clone differs by one base, so this is likely a read error. The V call is TRBV11-2, the J call TRBJ2-1, with D hard to call. There are 15 residues in the CDR3. CDR1 SGHAT and CDR2 FQNNGV come from the germline V gene. DNA of the CDR3: TGTGCCGGCAGCTTATTAGCAGCTCCCTACAATGAGCAGTTCTTC. Protein sequence: CAGSLLAAPYNEQFF.

Comment on this clonotype: One end of the junction is discordant with germline, which a read error may explain. The V gene is TRBV20-1, the J gene TRBJ1-1, with 7 bases aligning to TRBD1. The CDR3 sequence is 13 residues long. The V gene's germline CDR1 is DFQATT and CDR2 SNEGSKA (reference sequence). DNA for the CDR3: TGCAGTGCACAAGGGGGCGTGGAGATTGAAGCTTCCTTT. Translation: CSAQGGVEIEASF.

This clonotype was observed at least ten times. The chain is built from TRBV4-1 and TRBJ1-1; D gene uncertain. The CDR3 has 15 residues. In germline, CDR1 is MGHRA, CDR2 YSYEKL. The ends were cut back, 0 bases at V and 1 base at J, with 9 bases in the middle. The CDR3 reads CASSQDRAENTEAFF. Written as DNA, the CDR3 is TGCGCCAGCAGCCAAGATCGGGCAGAGAACACTGAAGCTTTCTTT.